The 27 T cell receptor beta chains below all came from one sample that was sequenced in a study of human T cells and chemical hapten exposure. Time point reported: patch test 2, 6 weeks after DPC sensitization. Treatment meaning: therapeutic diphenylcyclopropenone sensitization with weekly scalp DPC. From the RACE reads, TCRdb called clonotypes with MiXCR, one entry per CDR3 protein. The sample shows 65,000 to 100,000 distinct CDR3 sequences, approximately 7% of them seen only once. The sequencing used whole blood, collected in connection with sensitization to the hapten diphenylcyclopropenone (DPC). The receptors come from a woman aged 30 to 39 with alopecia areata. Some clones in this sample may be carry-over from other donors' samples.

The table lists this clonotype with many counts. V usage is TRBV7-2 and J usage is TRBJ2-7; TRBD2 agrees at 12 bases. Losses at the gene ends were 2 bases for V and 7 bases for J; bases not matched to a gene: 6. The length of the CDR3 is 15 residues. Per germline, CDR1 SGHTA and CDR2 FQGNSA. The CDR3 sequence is CASSLQTGTSGEQYF. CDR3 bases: TGTGCCAGCAGCTTACAAACCGGGACTAGCGGGGAGCAGTACTTC.

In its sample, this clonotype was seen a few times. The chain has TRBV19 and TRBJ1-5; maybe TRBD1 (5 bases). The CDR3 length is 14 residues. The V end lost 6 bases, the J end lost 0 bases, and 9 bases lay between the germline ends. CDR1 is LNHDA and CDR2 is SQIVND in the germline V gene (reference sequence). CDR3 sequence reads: CASRGQYSNQPQHF. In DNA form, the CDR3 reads TGTGCCAGTAGAGGACAATATAGCAATCAGCCCCAGCATTTT.

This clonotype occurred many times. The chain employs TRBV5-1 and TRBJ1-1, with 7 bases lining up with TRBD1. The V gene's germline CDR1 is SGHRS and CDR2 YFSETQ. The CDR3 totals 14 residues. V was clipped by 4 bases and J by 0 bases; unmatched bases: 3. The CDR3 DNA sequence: TGCGCCAGCAGCCAGGGGACAGTGAACACTGAAGCTTTCTTT. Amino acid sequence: CASSQGTVNTEAFF.

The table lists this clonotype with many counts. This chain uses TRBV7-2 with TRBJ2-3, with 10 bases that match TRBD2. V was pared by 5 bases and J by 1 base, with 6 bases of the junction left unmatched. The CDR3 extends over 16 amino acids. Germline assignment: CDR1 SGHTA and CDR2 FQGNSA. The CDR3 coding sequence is TGTGCCAGCAGCCCCGAGCGGGGGGGCGGCACAGATACGCAGTATTTT. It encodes CASSPERGGGTDTQYF.

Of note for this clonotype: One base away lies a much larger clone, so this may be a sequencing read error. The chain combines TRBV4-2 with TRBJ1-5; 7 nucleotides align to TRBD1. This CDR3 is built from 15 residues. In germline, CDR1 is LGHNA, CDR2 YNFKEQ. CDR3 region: CASSKDGQANQPQHF. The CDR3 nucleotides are TGTGCCAGCAGCAAAGATGGACAGGCTAATCAGCCCCAGCATTTT.

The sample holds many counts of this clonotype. CDR3 nucleotide sequence: TGTGCCAGCACAATGGAGGGCAGGGGGCGCGGCTACACCTTC. Its translation: CASTMEGRGRGYTF. The V call is TRBV28, the J call TRBJ1-2, with 8 bases fitting TRBD1. Germline CDR1 MDHEN, CDR2 SYDVKM. The CDR3 totals 14 residues. V was clipped by 7 bases and J by 8 bases; unmatched bases: 12.

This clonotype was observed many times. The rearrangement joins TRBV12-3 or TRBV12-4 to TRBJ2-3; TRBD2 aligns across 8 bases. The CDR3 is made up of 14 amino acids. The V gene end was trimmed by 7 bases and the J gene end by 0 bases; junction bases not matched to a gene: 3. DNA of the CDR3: TGTGCCAGCAAGCAGCGGGGGAGCACAGATACGCAGTATTTT. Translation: CASKQRGSTDTQYF.

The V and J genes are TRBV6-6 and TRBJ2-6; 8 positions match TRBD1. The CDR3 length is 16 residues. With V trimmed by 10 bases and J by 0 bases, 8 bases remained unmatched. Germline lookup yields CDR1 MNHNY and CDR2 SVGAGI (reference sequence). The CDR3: CAISGQGNSGANVLTF. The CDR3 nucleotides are TGTGCCATCTCTGGACAGGGCAACTCTGGGGCCAACGTCCTGACTTTC.

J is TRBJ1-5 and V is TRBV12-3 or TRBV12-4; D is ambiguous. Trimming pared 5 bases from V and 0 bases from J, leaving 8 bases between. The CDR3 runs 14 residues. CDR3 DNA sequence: TGTGCCAGCAGTCAGGACTATAGCAATCAGCCCCAGCATTTT. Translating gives CASSQDYSNQPQHF.

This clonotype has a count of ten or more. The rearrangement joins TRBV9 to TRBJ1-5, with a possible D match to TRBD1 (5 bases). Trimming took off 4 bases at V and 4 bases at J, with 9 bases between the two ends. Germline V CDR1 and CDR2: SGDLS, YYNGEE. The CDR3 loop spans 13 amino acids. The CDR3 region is CASSPAGNQPQHF. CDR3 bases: TGTGCCAGCAGCCCCGCAGGGAATCAGCCCCAGCATTTT.

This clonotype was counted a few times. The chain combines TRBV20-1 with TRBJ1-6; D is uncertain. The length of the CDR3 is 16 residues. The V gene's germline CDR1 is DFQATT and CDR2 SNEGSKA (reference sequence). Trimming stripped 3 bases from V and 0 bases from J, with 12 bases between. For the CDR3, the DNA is TGCAGTGCTAGCGTCAGCTGGGGCTCCTATAATTCACCCCTCCACTTT. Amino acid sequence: CSASVSWGSYNSPLHF.

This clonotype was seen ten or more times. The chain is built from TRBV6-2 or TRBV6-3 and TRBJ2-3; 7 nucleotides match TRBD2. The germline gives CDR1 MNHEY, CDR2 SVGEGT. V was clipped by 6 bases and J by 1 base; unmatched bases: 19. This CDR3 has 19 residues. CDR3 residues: CASSPHTKSGAARTDTQYF. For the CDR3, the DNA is TGTGCCAGCAGCCCCCACACGAAGAGCGGGGCGGCCCGCACAGATACGCAGTATTTT.

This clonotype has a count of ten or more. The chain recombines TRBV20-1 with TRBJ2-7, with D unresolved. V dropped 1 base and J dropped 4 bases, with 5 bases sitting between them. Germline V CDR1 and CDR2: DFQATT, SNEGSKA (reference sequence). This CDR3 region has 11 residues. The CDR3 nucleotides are TGCAGTGCTAGAGTGGGGTACGAGCAGTACTTC. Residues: CSARVGYEQYF.

This CDR3 reads CASRLRDIDQPQHF. As DNA, the CDR3 is TGCGCCAGCAGACTGAGGGACATTGATCAGCCCCAGCATTTT. The chain uses TRBV5-1 and TRBJ1-5; perhaps TRBD1 as D (6 bases). V shed 5 bases and J shed 5 bases, with 14 bases lying between them. The germline CDR1 and CDR2 sequences are SGHRS and YFSETQ. This CDR3 comprises 14 residues.

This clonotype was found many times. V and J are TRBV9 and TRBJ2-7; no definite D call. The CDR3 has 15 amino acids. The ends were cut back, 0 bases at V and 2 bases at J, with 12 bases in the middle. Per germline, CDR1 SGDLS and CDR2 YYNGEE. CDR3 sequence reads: CASSVAPGRAYEQYF. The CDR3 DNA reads TGTGCCAGCAGCGTAGCCCCCGGCCGAGCCTACGAGCAGTACTTC. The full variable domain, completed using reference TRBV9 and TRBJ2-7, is DSGVTQTPKHLITATGQRVTLRCSPRSGDLSVYWYQQSLDQGLQFLIQYYNGEERAKGNILERFSAQQFPDLHSELNLSSLELGDSALYFCASSVAPGRAYEQYFGPGTRLTVT.

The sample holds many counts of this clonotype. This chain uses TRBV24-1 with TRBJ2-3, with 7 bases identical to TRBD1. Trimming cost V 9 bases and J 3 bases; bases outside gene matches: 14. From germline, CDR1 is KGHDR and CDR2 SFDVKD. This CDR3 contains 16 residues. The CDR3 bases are TGTGCCACCCCGCTCCTTCGAGGGGGCGGAACAGATACGCAGTATTTT. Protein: CATPLLRGGGTDTQYF.

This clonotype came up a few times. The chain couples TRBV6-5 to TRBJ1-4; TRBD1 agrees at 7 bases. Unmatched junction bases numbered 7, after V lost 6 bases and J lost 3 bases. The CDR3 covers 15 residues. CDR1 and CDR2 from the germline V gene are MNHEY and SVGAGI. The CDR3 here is CASRPTGAANEKLFF. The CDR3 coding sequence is TGTGCCAGCAGACCCACAGGGGCGGCTAATGAAAAACTGTTTTTT.

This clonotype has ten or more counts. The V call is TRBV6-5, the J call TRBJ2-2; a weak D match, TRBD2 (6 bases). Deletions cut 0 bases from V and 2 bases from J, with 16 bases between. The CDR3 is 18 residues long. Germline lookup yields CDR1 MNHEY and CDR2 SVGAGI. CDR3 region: CASSYSPGTSLNTGELFF. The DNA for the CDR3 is TGTGCCAGCAGTTACTCACCTGGGACTTCACTAAACACCGGGGAGCTGTTTTTT.

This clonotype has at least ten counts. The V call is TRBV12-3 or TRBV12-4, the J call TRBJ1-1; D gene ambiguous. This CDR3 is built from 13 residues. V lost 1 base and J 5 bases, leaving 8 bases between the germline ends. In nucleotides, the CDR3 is TGTGCCAGCAGTTTAGACTTGGGAACTGAAGCTTTCTTT. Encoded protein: CASSLDLGTEAFF.

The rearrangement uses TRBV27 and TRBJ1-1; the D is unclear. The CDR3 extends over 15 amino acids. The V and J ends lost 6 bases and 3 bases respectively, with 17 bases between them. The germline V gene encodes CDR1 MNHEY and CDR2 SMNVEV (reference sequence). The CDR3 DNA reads TGTGCCAGCAGGATCCCGAGAGGGAGGGACACTGAAGCTTTCTTT. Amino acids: CASRIPRGRDTEAFF.

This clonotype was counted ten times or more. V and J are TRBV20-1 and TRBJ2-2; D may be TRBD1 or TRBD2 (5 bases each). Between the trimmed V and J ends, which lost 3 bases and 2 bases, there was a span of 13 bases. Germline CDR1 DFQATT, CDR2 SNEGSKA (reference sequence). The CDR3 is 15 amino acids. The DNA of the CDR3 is TGCAGTGCTAGGCCGGGACGGACAAACACCGGGGAGCTGTTTTTT. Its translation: CSARPGRTNTGELFF.

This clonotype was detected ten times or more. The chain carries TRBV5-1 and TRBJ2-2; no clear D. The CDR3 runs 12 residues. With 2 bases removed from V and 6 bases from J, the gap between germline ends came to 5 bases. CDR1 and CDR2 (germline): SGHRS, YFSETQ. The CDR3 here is CASSFRAGELFF. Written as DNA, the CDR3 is TGCGCCAGCAGCTTTAGAGCCGGGGAGCTGTTTTTT.

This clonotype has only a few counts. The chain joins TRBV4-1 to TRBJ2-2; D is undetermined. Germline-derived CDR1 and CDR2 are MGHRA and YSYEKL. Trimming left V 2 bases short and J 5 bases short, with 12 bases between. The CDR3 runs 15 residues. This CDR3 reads CASSQSMDHTGELFF. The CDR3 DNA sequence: TGCGCCAGCAGCCAAAGCATGGACCATACCGGGGAGCTGTTTTTT.

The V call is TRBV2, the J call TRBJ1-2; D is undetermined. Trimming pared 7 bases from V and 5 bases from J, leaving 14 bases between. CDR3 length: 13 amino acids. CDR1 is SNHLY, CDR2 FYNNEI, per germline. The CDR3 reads CASTDTTLYGYTF. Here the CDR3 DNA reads TGTGCCAGCACTGACACAACGCTTTATGGCTACACCTTC.

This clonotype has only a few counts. This chain's CDR3 is CASSLGGWANTEAFF. Here the CDR3 DNA reads TGTGCCAGCAGTTTAGGGGGGTGGGCGAACACTGAAGCTTTCTTT. The genes are TRBV12-3 or TRBV12-4 and TRBJ1-1, with D possibly matching TRBD1 (5 bases). The CDR3 consists of 15 residues. V lost 1 base and J lost 1, with 10 bases in between.

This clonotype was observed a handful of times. CDR3 protein: CSVAAYSNQPQHF. The CDR3 bases are TGCAGCGTTGCGGCCTATAGCAATCAGCCCCAGCATTTT. The chain uses TRBV29-1 and TRBJ1-5, with D uncertain. Germline CDR1 is SQVTM and CDR2 is ANQGSEA. The CDR3 has 13 residues. Between the trimmed V and J ends, which lost 4 bases and 0 bases, there was a span of 7 bases.

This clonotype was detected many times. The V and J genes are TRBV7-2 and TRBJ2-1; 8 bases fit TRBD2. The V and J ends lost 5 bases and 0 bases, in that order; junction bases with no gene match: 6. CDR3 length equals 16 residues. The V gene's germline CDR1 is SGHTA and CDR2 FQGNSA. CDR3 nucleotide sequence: TGTGCCAGCAGCAGAAGCGGGGGAAGCTCCTACAATGAGCAGTTCTTC. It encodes CASSRSGGSSYNEQFF.